The present TCR beta chain was sequenced within a study of blood T cell repertoires in COVID-19. About the study: Spain, Italy and the United States supplied samples that represented acute and convalescent COVID-19. In each case, the material was cDNA or gDNA derived from T cells, B-cell-depleted T cells, or PBMCs.

CDR1 MNHNS and CDR2 SASEGT come from the germline V gene. V was shortened by 2 bases and J by 7 bases, with 12 bases between the two germline ends. This CDR3 is built from 13 residues. In the source study's methods: Reference gene primer amplification yielded estimated nucleated cell counts. The method was immunoSEQ multiplex PCR; TCRdb's version includes in-frame clones alone and lacks a portion of them. V and J calls and clone size are copied from that table; D and trimming were computed from the DNA. The sample comprises 91,000 or so clones, about 86% of which are singletons, and 10% to 15% rests with the top ten.

The sequenced sample was peripheral blood. J is TRBJ2-7 and V is TRBV6-1; possibly TRBD2 for D (6 bases). The receptor was derived from a woman aged 60-70 years in a cohort sampled during active or convalescent COVID-19. The CDR3 coding sequence is TGTGCCAGCAGTGAATTCTGGGGGGAAGAGCAGTACTTC. Translated, it gives CASSEFWGEEQYF.